The 27 T cell receptor beta chains listed next were all sequenced from one sample in a study of control samples from healthy donors and cancer patients. Sequenced by immunoSEQ multiplex PCR; TCRdb stores in-frame clones only, minus some. The repertoire holds about 40,000 clones, with around 90% as singletons. The material sequenced was blood. The origin of the receptors is a woman aged 50 to 65 in good health.

The chain is built from TRBV14 and TRBJ1-1, with D tentatively TRBD1 (5 bases). V lost 3 bases and J lost 7, with 9 bases in between. Germline CDR1 and CDR2: SGHDN and FVKESK. The CDR3 runs 12 residues. The CDR3 loop is CASSHDSIEAFF. The CDR3 coding sequence is TGTGCCAGCAGCCACGACAGCATTGAAGCTTTCTTT.

This chain links TRBV4-2 with TRBJ2-7; 7 nucleotides agree with TRBD1. V shed 1 base and J 1 base; nucleotides not matched to a gene: 7. Germline assignment: CDR1 LGHNA and CDR2 YNFKEQ. The CDR3 contains 16 residues. CDR3 protein: CASSQGTGVVSYEQYF. In nucleotides, the CDR3 is TGTGCCAGCAGCCAAGGCACAGGGGTTGTTTCCTACGAGCAGTACTTC.

This clone was counted a single time. The rearrangement joins TRBV19 to TRBJ1-6, with a weak D call TRBD1 (5 bases). There are 12 residues in the CDR3. CDR1 and CDR2 (germline): LNHDA, SQIVND (reference sequence). V was pared by 4 bases and J by 9 bases, with 7 bases between. CDR3: CASSKDTSPLHF. CDR3 DNA: TGTGCCAGTAGTAAGGACACTTCACCCCTCCACTTT.

The chain recombines TRBV6-2 or TRBV6-3 with TRBJ1-5; TRBD1 might be the D (6 bases). This CDR3 has 13 amino acids. Trimming took 6 bases from V and 6 from J, leaving 12 bases between them. The germline V gene encodes CDR1 MNHEY and CDR2 SVGEGT. The CDR3 spells CASSLQGGQPQHF. The CDR3 DNA reads TGTGCCAGCAGCCTACAGGGAGGTCAGCCCCAGCATTTT.

The chain joins TRBV12-3 or TRBV12-4 to TRBJ2-3; D uncertain. Trimming shortened V by 3 bases and J by 8 bases, and 6 bases separated the two germline ends. The CDR3 runs 11 residues. In nucleotides, the CDR3 is TGTGCCAGCAGTTTTTTGGGTACGCAGTATTTT. This codes for CASSFLGTQYF.

J is TRBJ1-5 and V is TRBV15; tentatively, D is TRBD1 (6 bases). Germline assignment: CDR1 LNHNV and CDR2 YYDKDF (reference sequence). Trimming shortened V by 2 bases and J by 0 bases, and 11 bases separated the two germline ends. The CDR3 runs to 16 residues. CDR3 sequence (DNA): TGTGCCACCAGCAGAACAGGGACCGATAGCAATCAGCCCCAGCATTTT. Protein product: CATSRTGTDSNQPQHF.

The chain carries TRBV28 and TRBJ1-1; TRBD1 might be the D (6 bases). V shed 2 bases and J shed 5 bases, with 12 bases lying between them. The CDR3 extends over 14 amino acids. Germline-derived CDR1 and CDR2 are MDHEN and SYDVKM. The CDR3, as DNA: TGTGCCAGCAGTTTAAGCGGGGGGCTAACTGAAGCTTTCTTT. Its translation: CASSLSGGLTEAFF.

The V gene is TRBV24-1, the J gene TRBJ1-2; TRBD1 is a possible D gene (5 bases). Germline CDR1 is KGHDR and CDR2 is SFDVKD. Between the trimmed V and J ends, which lost 4 bases and 8 bases, there was a span of 13 bases. This CDR3 spans 13 amino acids. CDR3: CATSDPRGVGYTF. In DNA form, the CDR3 reads TGTGCCACCAGTGACCCCCGGGGGGTAGGCTACACCTTC.

This chain joins TRBV29-1 and TRBJ1-2, with 8 bases lining up with TRBD1. From germline, CDR1 is SQVTM and CDR2 ANQGSEA. V lost 8 bases to trimming and J lost 2 bases; unmatched junction nucleotides: 7. CDR3 length: 13 amino acids. This chain's CDR3 is CSIGQGGNYGYTF. CDR3 DNA sequence: TGCAGCATCGGACAGGGCGGGAACTATGGCTACACCTTC. The variable domain in full, completed from reference TRBV29-1 and TRBJ1-2, reads SAVISQKPSRDICQRGTSLTIQCQVDSQVTMMFWYRQQPGQSLTLIATANQGSEATYESGFVIDKFPISRPNLTFSTLTVSNMSPEDSSIYLCSIGQGGNYGYTFGSGTRLTVV.

This clone appeared a single time. The chain employs TRBV6-5 and TRBJ1-1; D unresolved. The CDR3 sequence is 13 residues long. Germline V gives CDR1 MNHEY, CDR2 SVGAGI. Trimming removed 0 bases at V and 1 base at J, with 3 bases between. CDR3 sequence: CASSYSENTEAFF. The CDR3, as DNA: TGTGCCAGCAGTTACTCAGAGAACACTGAAGCTTTCTTT.

The chain is built from TRBV28 and TRBJ1-5; no clear D gene. CDR3 length: 17 amino acids. Germline values: CDR1 MDHEN, CDR2 SYDVKM. V was trimmed by 7 bases and J by 1 base, leaving 20 bases between them. The CDR3 region is CASTSGILSVSNQPQHF. The CDR3 nucleotides read TGTGCCAGCACTTCAGGCATTTTGTCGGTGAGCAATCAGCCCCAGCATTTT. Together with reference TRBV28 and TRBJ1-5, the CDR3 gives the full variable domain: DVKVTQSSRYLVKRTGEKVFLECVQDMDHENMFWYRQDPGLGLRLIYFSYDVKMKEKGDIPEGYSVSREKKERFSLILESASTNQTSMYLCASTSGILSVSNQPQHFGDGTRLSIL.

The table lists this clone with a count of one. This chain links TRBV4-3 with TRBJ2-7; 12 bases are shared with TRBD2. V lost 4 bases, J lost 6 bases, and 7 bases stayed unmatched. The germline CDR1 and CDR2 sequences are LGHNA and YSLEER. CDR3 length equals 15 residues. CDR3 region: CASSLRLAGALEQYF. As DNA, the CDR3 is TGCGCCAGCAGCCTAAGACTAGCGGGGGCCCTCGAGCAGTACTTC.

The CDR3 loop is CASCGGLYEQYF. In DNA, the CDR3 is TGTGCCAGCTGCGGGGGGCTCTACGAGCAGTACTTC. V usage is TRBV6-6 and J usage is TRBJ2-7, with 8 bases matching TRBD2. This CDR3 has 12 residues. Germline V gene data show CDR1 as MNHNY and CDR2 as SVGAGI (reference sequence). With 8 bases clipped from V and 3 bases from J, the junction kept 3 bases outside the gene matches.

J is TRBJ2-7 and V is TRBV21-1; TRBD1, the table's D call, was not compared with the DNA. TRBV21-1 counts as a pseudogene. The CDR3 extends over 15 amino acids. The CDR3 coding sequence is TGTGCCAGCGTATCTAAATACAGGGGGGTCGACGAGCAGTACTTC. Its translation is CASVSKYRGVDEQYF.

The chain employs TRBV27 and TRBJ1-1; 7 nucleotides align to TRBD1. Losses at the gene ends were 6 bases for V and 3 bases for J; bases not matched to a gene: 13. The CDR3 totals 16 residues. In germline, CDR1 is MNHEY, CDR2 SMNVEV (reference sequence). CDR3: CASRLKGGYSDTEAFF. The CDR3 bases are TGTGCCAGCAGGCTCAAAGGGGGCTATTCAGACACTGAAGCTTTCTTT.

The chain couples TRBV4-3 to TRBJ2-7; 7 positions match TRBD1. From germline, CDR1 is LGHNA and CDR2 YSLEER. The CDR3 length is 14 residues. V lost 4 bases to trimming and J lost 4 bases; unmatched junction nucleotides: 7. Written as DNA, the CDR3 is TGCGCCAGCAGCCGCAGGACAGGCTCGTACGAGCAGTACTTC. Its translation is CASSRRTGSYEQYF.

The chain recombines TRBV7-9 with TRBJ1-1, with TRBD1 as a possible D gene (6 bases). The CDR3 spans 15 residues. The V end was cut by 4 bases, the J end by 4 bases, with 16 bases between. The germline CDR1 and CDR2 sequences are SEHNR and FQNEAQ (reference sequence). The CDR3 DNA is TGTGCCAGCAGCTCATGGGGGGCAAAGGGCACTGAAGCTTTCTTT. It translates to CASSSWGAKGTEAFF.

CDR3 region: CASGLVRSTGESSTEAFF. The CDR3 DNA follows: TGTGCTAGTGGTTTGGTAAGGTCGACAGGGGAATCCTCCACTGAAGCTTTCTTT. The chain joins TRBV12-5 to TRBJ1-1, with 8 bases identical to TRBD1. In germline, CDR1 is LGHNT, CDR2 FRNRAP. Trimming cost V 0 bases and J 4 bases; bases outside gene matches: 13. This CDR3 has 18 residues.

This chain uses TRBV6-2 or TRBV6-3 with TRBJ1-2; a possible D gene is TRBD1 (5 bases). There are 14 residues in the CDR3. Between the trimmed V and J ends, which lost 2 bases and 6 bases, there was a span of 13 bases. Germline values: CDR1 MNHEY, CDR2 SVGEGT. The CDR3 DNA sequence: TGTGCCAGCAGTTACCTCAGGTTGGGGGATGGCTACACCTTC. Its translation is CASSYLRLGDGYTF.

The chain uses TRBV19 and TRBJ1-3; D not resolved. This CDR3 comprises 13 residues. Per germline, CDR1 LNHDA and CDR2 SQIVND (reference sequence). Trimming took off 3 bases at V and 8 bases at J, with 11 bases between the two ends. This CDR3 reads CASSMSVADTIYF. In DNA form, the CDR3 reads TGTGCCAGTAGTATGTCCGTCGCGGACACCATATATTTT.

This clone was recorded only once. This chain links TRBV6-6 with TRBJ1-1; 9 positions agree with TRBD1. The junction had 8 bases not matched to a gene; V was cut back by 5 bases and J by 7 bases. CDR1 and CDR2 (germline): MNHNY, SVGAGI (reference sequence). This CDR3 region has 14 residues. CDR3: CASSLNRGQGEAFF. CDR3 bases: TGTGCCAGCAGTCTAAACAGGGGGCAAGGTGAAGCTTTCTTT.

This clone was seen a single time. CDR3 amino acids: CTSGSLGYTF. CDR3 DNA sequence: TGCACTTCAGGGTCCCTAGGCTACACCTTC. The J gene is TRBJ1-2, the V gene TRBV20-1, with a tentative D call TRBD1 (5 bases). CDR3 size: 10 residues. Germline CDR1 and CDR2: DFQATT and SNEGSKA (reference sequence).

V gene TRBV29-1 combines with J gene TRBJ1-1; D gene unclear. The germline gives CDR1 SQVTM, CDR2 ANQGSEA. Deletions cut 6 bases from V and 8 bases from J, with 19 bases between. CDR3 length equals 13 residues. In DNA, the CDR3 is TGCAGCGTGCAGAGGGAGGGTAACGCGGAAGCTTTCTTT. This gives the protein CSVQREGNAEAFF. The variable domain in full, with the rest retrieved from reference TRBV29-1 and TRBJ1-1, is SAVISQKPSRDICQRGTSLTIQCQVDSQVTMMFWYRQQPGQSLTLIATANQGSEATYESGFVIDKFPISRPNLTFSTLTVSNMSPEDSSIYLCSVQREGNAEAFFGQGTRLTVV.

The chain carries TRBV7-2 and TRBJ1-1; D is undetermined. CDR3 length equals 13 residues. V was shortened by 0 bases and J by 3 bases, with 5 bases between the two germline ends. Germline CDR1 SGHTA, CDR2 FQGNSA. The CDR3 DNA sequence: TGTGCCAGCAGCTTAGCGCTTCACACTGAAGCTTTCTTT. Protein: CASSLALHTEAFF.

The chain combines TRBV2 with TRBJ2-1, with D perhaps TRBD2 (6 bases). Germline CDR1 is SNHLY and CDR2 is FYNNEI. The CDR3 sequence is 13 residues long. Between the trimmed V and J ends, which lost 9 bases and 3 bases, there was a span of 12 bases. The CDR3: CASRLGGYNEQFF. In DNA, the CDR3 is TGTGCCAGTAGACTAGGCGGCTACAATGAGCAGTTCTTC.

The V and J genes are TRBV4-2 and TRBJ2-7, with 9 nucleotides matching TRBD2. With V trimmed by 1 base and J by 0 bases, 4 bases remained unmatched. The CDR3 sequence is 16 residues long. Germline V CDR1 and CDR2: LGHNA, YNFKEQ. The CDR3 DNA reads as TGTGCCAGCAGCCAAGTCGGACTAGCGATCTCCTACGAGCAGTACTTC. This translates into CASSQVGLAISYEQYF.

The chain uses TRBV28 and TRBJ2-1; 12 bases line up with TRBD2. Per the germline V gene, CDR1 is MDHEN and CDR2 is SYDVKM. The J segment lost 9 bases and the V segment lost 5 bases, leaving 8 bases of the junction unmatched. The CDR3 extends over 15 amino acids. CDR3 residues: CASSLAGGIWSEQFF. CDR3 DNA: TGTGCCAGCAGTCTAGCGGGGGGGATTTGGAGTGAGCAGTTCTTC. Full variable domain (outside the CDR3, taken from reference TRBV28 and TRBJ2-1): DVKVTQSSRYLVKRTGEKVFLECVQDMDHENMFWYRQDPGLGLRLIYFSYDVKMKEKGDIPEGYSVSREKKERFSLILESASTNQTSMYLCASSLAGGIWSEQFFGPGTRLTVL.